These 3 T cell receptor beta chains share one sample of origin, sequenced in a study of shared T cell receptors in the human thymus. Libraries were prepared by immunoSEQ multiplex PCR; TCRdb keeps only in-frame clonotypes and omits some of them. The sample yields some 660,000 clones, over 75% seen once. These records were also assigned to another study, of human thymus T cells.

The sequenced sample was thymocytes. The origin of the receptors is a boy under two years old with a congenital heart defect.

The rearrangement links TRBV25-1 to TRBJ2-7; no reliable D call. Germline values: CDR1 MGHDK, CDR2 SYGVNS. V was trimmed by 0 bases and J by 2 bases, leaving 11 bases between them. The CDR3 consists of 15 residues. The CDR3 coding sequence is TGTGCCAGCAGTGAATATGGCAAATCAACCTACGAGCAGTACTTC. Its protein product is CASSEYGKSTYEQYF.

The chain carries TRBV15 and TRBJ1-1; D uncertain. CDR3 length equals 16 residues. From germline, CDR1 is LNHNV and CDR2 YYDKDF (reference sequence). Between the trimmed V and J ends, which lost 0 bases and 4 bases, there was a span of 15 bases. CDR3 coding DNA: TGTGCCACCAGCAGAGATCTCGTCGGGCGGGGCACTGAAGCTTTCTTT. It encodes CATSRDLVGRGTEAFF.

The CDR3 reads CASSPAGTEAFF. In nucleotides, the CDR3 is TGTGCCAGCTCACCAGCGGGCACTGAAGCTTTCTTT. The chain joins TRBV18 to TRBJ1-1, with D unclear. The V and J ends lost 2 bases and 4 bases respectively, with 5 bases between them. The germline gives CDR1 KGHSH, CDR2 LQKENI. The CDR3 loop spans 12 amino acids.